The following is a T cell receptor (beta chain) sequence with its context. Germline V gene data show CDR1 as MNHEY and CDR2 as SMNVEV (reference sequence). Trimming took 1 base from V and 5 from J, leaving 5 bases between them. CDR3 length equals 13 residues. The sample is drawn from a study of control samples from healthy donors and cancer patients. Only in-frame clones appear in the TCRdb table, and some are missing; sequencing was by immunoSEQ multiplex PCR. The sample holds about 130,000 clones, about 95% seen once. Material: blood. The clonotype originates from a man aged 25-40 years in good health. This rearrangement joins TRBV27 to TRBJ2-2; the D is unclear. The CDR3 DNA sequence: TGTGCCAGCAGTTTATGGGGAACCGGGGAGCTGTTTTTT. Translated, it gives CASSLWGTGELFF.